This T cell receptor (beta chain) came from a study of T cell repertoires in cytomegalovirus infection (dated by TCRdb to the late 2010s). Regarding the complete study: Because public TCR beta signatures pointed to carriage of CMV infection together with the matching HLA type, the HLA type of each donor mattered for the analysis. The full study reports these points: The ex vivo response was dominated by HLA-C-restricted CMV-specific TCR beta clonotypes, which also provided the single most frequent clonotype in two of eight donors. Carriers of CMV infection plus the relevant HLA type were discriminated by the cumulative frequency of public TCR beta family members in the study cohort and in an independent 352-donor cohort.

A word on this clonotype: Its target antigen remains unknown. No much larger clone is present one base from it, and per-base qualities are unavailable.

The CDR3 numbers 13 residues from cysteine through phenylalanine. Of all the DNA, just the CDR3 is kept, 39 bases in frame from base 1. The germline V end is reduced by 5 bases and the J end by 9 bases; junction bases left unmatched: 4. Taken from the germline V gene (reference sequence), the CDR1 and CDR2 loops are LNHDA and SQIVND. This sample was sequenced with an Illumina HiSeq 1500. TCRdb redid the processing of the public reads, applying fastp at Q25 and MiXCR, and retained in-frame beta chains. Rows are unified per CDR3 protein, each entry keeping the most common DNA and genes. Across this sample there are roughly 230,000 distinct CDR3 sequences, with about a sixth seen only once. Approximately 51% of the sample lies in the top ten.

This clonotype was obtained from a human donor in good health (CMV status not recorded). Some clones in this sample may be carry-over from other donors' samples. Sequenced material: CD8+ T cells from PBMCs. The rearrangement joined TRBV19 to TRBJ2-1; 10 middle bases align to TRBD1. The CDR3 region has the sequence CASSGRTGGEQFF. The DNA sequence follows: TGTGCCAGTAGTGGGCGGACAGGGGGTGAGCAGTTCTTC.